These 15 T cell receptor beta chains were sequenced from one sample in a study of blood T cell repertoires in COVID-19. Only in-frame clones appear in the TCRdb table, and some are missing; sequencing was by immunoSEQ multiplex PCR. In the table there are over 250,000 clones, approximately 89% of which are singletons. The sequencing input was PBMCs or T cells enriched from blood (not recorded which). The receptor set was obtained from a woman aged 60-75 years who had recovered from COVID-19.

The CDR3 region is CASSLSRLVLSTDTQYF. CDR3 DNA: TGTGCCAGCAGTTTATCTAGACTAGTCCTTAGCACAGATACGCAGTATTTT. The chain couples TRBV28 to TRBJ2-3, with D possibly being TRBD2 (6 bases). Germline CDR1 MDHEN, CDR2 SYDVKM. The CDR3 contains 17 residues. V lost 1 base to trimming and J lost 0 bases, with 14 bases between them.

As concerns this clone: One end of the junction fails to match germline, which may point to a read error. The chain recombines TRBV7-7 with TRBJ2-1; D not resolved. CDR1 and CDR2 (germline): SSHAT, FNYEAQ (reference sequence). The CDR3 spans 16 residues. The DNA for the CDR3 is TGTGCTAGCAGCTTAGGTAGTTCCGGCTCCTACAATGAGCAGTTCTTC. Protein: CASSLGSSGSYNEQFF.

The J gene is TRBJ2-5, the V gene TRBV27, with 10 bases aligning to TRBD1. This CDR3 comprises 15 residues. J was trimmed by 3 bases and V by 6 bases; bases with no gene match: 7. Germline CDR1 reads MNHEY; CDR2 reads SMNVEV (reference sequence). As DNA, the CDR3 is TGTGCCAGCAGGACAGGGGGCCTTTTAGAAGAGACCCAGTACTTC. Translating gives CASRTGGLLEETQYF.

This clone has a single count. This chain uses TRBV18 with TRBJ1-1; maybe TRBD1 (6 bases). V was shortened by 4 bases and J by 4 bases, with 19 bases between the two germline ends. The CDR3 runs to 16 residues. CDR1 is KGHSH and CDR2 is LQKENI in the germline V gene. CDR3 region: CASSLDRSRLVTEAFF. The CDR3 DNA reads as TGTGCCAGCTCACTTGACAGGAGCCGCCTAGTCACTGAAGCTTTCTTT.

The CDR3 coding sequence is TGCGCCAGCAGCTTGGCGGGACAGGGGGGAGATACGCAGTATTTT. It yields the protein CASSLAGQGGDTQYF. This chain joins TRBV5-1 and TRBJ2-3; 11 bases map to TRBD1. The germline CDR1 and CDR2 sequences are SGHRS and YFSETQ. CDR3 size: 15 residues. With 0 bases clipped from V and 5 bases from J, the junction kept 2 bases outside the gene matches.

This rearrangement joins TRBV24-1 to TRBJ1-2; D may be TRBD1 (6 bases). The CDR3 has 15 residues. Germline loops: CDR1 KGHDR, CDR2 SFDVKD. V lost 4 bases and J 4 bases, leaving 15 bases between the germline ends. CDR3 coding DNA: TGTGCCACCAGTGACCGGACAGTTTATCCCTATGGCTACACCTTC. Encoded protein: CATSDRTVYPYGYTF.

Turning to this clone: The sample carries other DNA sequences with the same CDR3. The V and J genes are TRBV5-1 and TRBJ2-5; maybe TRBD2 (7 bases). The germline V and J ends were trimmed by 0 bases and 5 bases, with 17 bases remaining between them. Germline V gene sequence: CDR1 SGHRS, CDR2 YFSETQ. CDR3 length equals 16 residues. CDR3 in amino acids: CASSLALAGAGETQYF. CDR3 sequence (DNA): TGCGCCAGCAGCTTGGCCCTGGCGGGGGCGGGGGAGACCCAGTACTTC.

The rearrangement links TRBV28 to TRBJ1-2, with a possible D match to TRBD1 (6 bases). The CDR3 length is 13 residues. Germline CDR1 MDHEN, CDR2 SYDVKM. V dropped 10 bases and J dropped 3 bases, with 15 bases sitting between them. CDR3 in amino acids: CATLSQGYYGYTF. In DNA, the CDR3 is TGTGCCACTCTCTCACAGGGCTACTATGGCTACACCTTC.

The rearrangement links TRBV18 to TRBJ2-7; D gene uncertain. Germline CDR1 and CDR2: KGHSH and LQKENI. The CDR3 has 13 residues. V lost 3 bases and J 3 bases, leaving 9 bases between the germline ends. CDR3 DNA sequence: TGTGCCAGCTCACCTACGATGAGCTACGAGCAGTACTTC. Amino acid sequence: CASSPTMSYEQYF.

The rearrangement joins TRBV28 to TRBJ1-6; D gene uncertain. Deletions cut 2 bases from V and 14 bases from J, with 16 bases between. CDR1 and CDR2 from the germline V gene are MDHEN and SYDVKM. The CDR3 has 14 residues. The CDR3 sequence: CASSLTAERAALHF. The CDR3, as DNA: TGTGCCAGCAGTTTAACCGCCGAGCGGGCAGCCCTCCACTTT.

The rearrangement joins TRBV10-3 to TRBJ2-7; 13 nucleotides agree with TRBD2. The V and J ends lost 6 bases and 3 bases, in that order; junction bases with no gene match: 5. Germline CDR1 and CDR2: ENHRY and SYGVKD. CDR3 length: 15 residues. The CDR3 DNA sequence: TGTGCCATCAGCTCGGGACTAGCGGGGCACTACGAGCAGTACTTC. This sequence encodes CAISSGLAGHYEQYF.

This rearrangement joins TRBV28 to TRBJ1-3; D call uncertain. CDR3 length: 17 amino acids. Germline V gene data show CDR1 as MDHEN and CDR2 as SYDVKM. V dropped 2 bases and J dropped 0 bases, with 14 bases sitting between them. The CDR3 is CASSLNPPKFSGNTIYF. DNA of the CDR3: TGTGCCAGCAGTTTAAACCCTCCTAAGTTCTCTGGAAACACCATATATTTT.

The chain combines TRBV7-9 with TRBJ1-2, with D possibly matching TRBD1 (6 bases). Looked up from germline, CDR1 is SEHNR and CDR2 is FQNEAQ (reference sequence). With 5 bases removed from V and 0 bases from J, the gap between germline ends came to 7 bases. The CDR3 runs 13 residues. DNA of the CDR3: TGTGCCAGCAGCCAGGGGACTAACTATGGCTACACCTTC. The encoded protein is CASSQGTNYGYTF.

This sequence joins TRBV19 and TRBJ1-3; D gene unclear. The CDR3 spans 14 residues. From germline, CDR1 is LNHDA and CDR2 SQIVND (reference sequence). Trimming cost V 6 bases and J 0 bases, with 9 bases left between them. The chain's CDR3 is CASRRLSSGNTIYF. In DNA, the CDR3 is TGTGCCAGTAGGCGACTGAGCTCTGGAAACACCATATATTTT.

The V gene is TRBV6-4, the J gene TRBJ2-3; tentative D call: TRBD1 (5 bases). Trimming cost V 2 bases and J 5 bases, with 8 bases left between them. The CDR3 covers 13 residues. Germline V gene data show CDR1 as MRHNA and CDR2 as SNTAGT. As DNA, the CDR3 is TGTGCCAGCAGTGACCAGGGTTTAGATACGCAGTATTTT. This sequence encodes CASSDQGLDTQYF.